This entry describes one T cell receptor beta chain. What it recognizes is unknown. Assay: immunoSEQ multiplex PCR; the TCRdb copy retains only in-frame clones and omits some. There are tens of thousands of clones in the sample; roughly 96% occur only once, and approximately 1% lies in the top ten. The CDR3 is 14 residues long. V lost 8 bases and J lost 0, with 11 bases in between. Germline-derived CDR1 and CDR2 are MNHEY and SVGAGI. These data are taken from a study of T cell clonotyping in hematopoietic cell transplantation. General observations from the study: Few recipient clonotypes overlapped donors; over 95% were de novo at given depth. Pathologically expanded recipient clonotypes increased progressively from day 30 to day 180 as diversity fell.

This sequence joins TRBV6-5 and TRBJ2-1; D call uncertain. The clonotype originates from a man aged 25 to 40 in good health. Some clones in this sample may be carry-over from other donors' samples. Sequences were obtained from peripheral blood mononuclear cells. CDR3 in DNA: TGTGCCAGCGCGTCGGCAGACTCCTACAATGAGCAGTTCTTC. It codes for CASASADSYNEQFF.